Reported below is one TCR beta chain. This entry is derived from a study of technical replicates of blood from a few donors. The germline CDR1 and CDR2 sequences are MDHEN and SYDVKM. CDR3 length: 15 residues. J gave up 1 base and V 5 bases, and 5 bases lay outside the gene matches. The assay was immunoSEQ multiplex PCR, and TCRdb's table has in-frame clones only and misses some. The sample includes 65,000 to 95,000 clones, about 98% of them seen just once. The sample taken for sequencing was T cells isolated from PBMCs. The rearrangement joins TRBV28 to TRBJ2-1; TRBD2 aligns across 7 bases. The receptor comes from a human donor in good health. The CDR3 DNA follows: TGTGCCAGCAGTCTCAGCGGGAAATCCTACAATGAGCAGTTCTTC. Translating gives CASSLSGKSYNEQFF.